Listed here is a single T cell receptor beta chain. This record comes from a study of shared clonotypes between healthy human individuals. Study background: CD8 memory received one plate per donor, CD8 naive two, CD4 memory three and CD4 naive three.

Splitting of CD4+ cells produced CD45RA+ naive and CD45RA-negative memory subsets. The CDR3 runs to 13 residues. Germline values: CDR1 GTSNPN, CDR2 SVGIG (reference sequence). The V and J ends lost 4 bases and 3 bases respectively, with 9 bases between them. TCRdb's table, derived via immunoSEQ multiplex PCR, lists solely in-frame clones and lacks some. The sample has about 510,000 clones, about 95% seen once; the top ten hold 0.06%. The chain employs TRBV30 and TRBJ1-4; perhaps TRBD1 as D (6 bases). This sequence originates from a woman in her twenties or thirties in good health. The sequencing sample was made of naive CD4+ T cells sorted from blood. Specified subset: CD45RA+ positively selected. This chain's CDR3 is CAWTGQPNEKLFF. For the CDR3, the DNA is TGTGCCTGGACCGGACAGCCTAATGAAAAACTGTTTTTT.